The entry that follows covers one TCR beta chain sequence. The table came from immunoSEQ multiplex PCR; TCRdb's copy has only in-frame clones and leaves some out. The table has fewer than 150,000 clones, 85% to 90% seen once. The data were obtained in a study of T cell responses to AZD1222 COVID-19 vaccine. The wider study: Second-dose recipients at about 4 or about 12 weeks were treated as one pooled group.

V was pared by 9 bases and J by 1 base, with 8 bases between. This CDR3 has 12 residues. Germline V lookup: CDR1 MNHEY, CDR2 SVGAGI. This sequence joins TRBV6-5 and TRBJ2-3, with D unresolved. This specimen consisted of peripheral blood, obtained on day 0 of AZD1222 vaccination. This clonotype was sampled from an adult in good health. CDR3: CASGSGTDTQYF. As DNA, the CDR3 is TGTGCCAGTGGATCTGGCACAGATACGCAGTATTTT.